Listed here are 18 T cell receptor beta chains from one sample, sequenced in a study of blood T cells in healthy people across ages. Next came a second PCR, run for about 6 to 11 cycles, which used a sample-barcoded 5' primer along with a J-beta primer mix. TCRdb called the 5' RACE reads again in MiXCR, with one record for every CDR3 protein. The sample includes under 1 million distinct CDR3 sequences, around 42% of them seen just once. Sequencing was performed on blood. The source is a man aged 55 to 69 in good health.

CDR3 region: CTSNGGGTDTQYF. In DNA form, the CDR3 reads TGCACCTCGAACGGGGGGGGCACAGATACGCAGTATTTT. This chain connects TRBV29-1 to TRBJ2-3; 8 bases are shared with TRBD2. The germline CDR1 and CDR2 sequences are SQVTM and ANQGSEA. The CDR3 extends over 13 amino acids.

This clonotype was picked up a small number of times. The rearrangement joins TRBV12-3 or TRBV12-4 to TRBJ2-3, with D uncertain. The CDR3 has 13 amino acids. V was trimmed by 6 bases and J by 4 bases, leaving 11 bases between them. Here the CDR3 reads CASSTGSPDTQYF. CDR3 bases: TGTGCCAGCAGCACCGGTAGCCCAGATACGCAGTATTTT.

V usage is TRBV7-9 and J usage is TRBJ1-1; D might be TRBD1 (5 bases). The CDR3 runs 15 residues. Germline lookup yields CDR1 SEHNR and CDR2 FQNEAQ (reference sequence). V lost 0 bases to trimming and J lost 10 bases, with 18 bases between them. CDR3 sequence reads: CASSLAPGTVEGAFF. DNA of the CDR3: TGTGCCAGCAGCTTAGCCCCCGGGACCGTCGAAGGAGCTTTCTTT.

This chain uses TRBV4-1 with TRBJ2-5; D may be TRBD1 or TRBD2 (5 bases each). This CDR3 has 14 residues. Deletions cut 1 base from V and 11 bases from J, with 17 bases between. In germline, CDR1 is MGHRA, CDR2 YSYEKL. As DNA, the CDR3 is TGCGCCAGCAGCCAAGCCGTTTGGGGGTCTGAGCAGTACTTC. It codes for CASSQAVWGSEQYF.

This clonotype was seen once. The V call is TRBV20-1, the J call TRBJ1-1; maybe TRBD1 (6 bases). V was shortened by 6 bases and J by 1 base, with 15 bases between the two germline ends. CDR1 and CDR2 (germline): DFQATT, SNEGSKA (reference sequence). CDR3 length: 14 amino acids. The CDR3 DNA follows: TGCAGTGCCCCGCCGGGGGGCCAGAACACTGAAGCTTTCTTT. Its protein is CSAPPGGQNTEAFF.

V usage is TRBV5-6 and J usage is TRBJ1-2; D is unclear. Germline V gives CDR1 SGHDT, CDR2 YYEEEE. V was shortened by 4 bases and J by 2 bases, with 18 bases between the two germline ends. The CDR3 sequence is 16 residues long. Here the CDR3 DNA reads TGTGCCAGCAGCCCCGGGCCCGGGAATCAAAACTATGGCTACACCTTC. Translation: CASSPGPGNQNYGYTF.

The chain uses TRBV7-9 and TRBJ1-4; D is possibly TRBD1 (5 bases). The CDR3 loop spans 13 amino acids. The V gene lost 5 bases and the J gene lost 5 bases, with 9 bases spanning the gap. Looked up from germline, CDR1 is SEHNR and CDR2 is FQNEAQ (reference sequence). For the CDR3, the DNA is TGTGCCAGCAGCGACAGCCGGAATGAAAAACTGTTTTTT. Amino acids: CASSDSRNEKLFF.

This clonotype was recorded at least ten times. This chain links TRBV7-9 with TRBJ2-3, with TRBD2 matching 11 bases. The germline gives CDR1 SEHNR, CDR2 FQNEAQ (reference sequence). The CDR3 runs to 14 residues. The V segment lost 1 base and the J segment 9 bases; nucleotides outside the gene matches: 3. The CDR3: CASSLVLAGATQYF. In nucleotides, the CDR3 is TGTGCCAGCAGCTTAGTACTAGCGGGGGCGACGCAGTATTTT.

This rearrangement joins TRBV20-1 to TRBJ1-2; no clear D. The V and J ends lost 2 bases and 2 bases respectively, with 9 bases between them. The CDR3 has 13 residues. Germline-derived CDR1 and CDR2 are DFQATT and SNEGSKA (reference sequence). The CDR3 spells CSARLGRNYGYTF. The CDR3 DNA reads as TGCAGTGCTAGATTGGGCAGAAACTATGGCTACACCTTC.

This chain joins TRBV7-8 and TRBJ2-5; D unclear. This CDR3 spans 15 amino acids. In germline, CDR1 is SGHVS, CDR2 FQNEAQ. V was clipped by 1 base and J by 5 bases, with 14 bases between them. The CDR3 DNA reads TGTGCCAGCAGCTTAGTCCCGCGACTGGGGGAGACCCAGTACTTC. Its translation is CASSLVPRLGETQYF.

The gene calls are TRBV10-3 and TRBJ2-5; 8 bases agree with TRBD2. With the DNA end fitting TRBJ2-7 better, the J assignment may be wrong. The germline V gene has CDR1 ENHRY and CDR2 SYGVKD. This CDR3 has 17 amino acids. The CDR3 DNA reads as TGTGCCATCAGTGAGTCGGCGGGGGGCGTAAAGAAATCCGAGCAGTACTTC. Residues: CAISESAGGVKKSEQYF.

This clonotype was seen more than once but under ten times. The chain combines TRBV5-6 with TRBJ2-4, with D possibly being TRBD1 (5 bases). Germline values: CDR1 SGHDT, CDR2 YYEEEE. The CDR3 has 14 amino acids. The ends were cut back, 2 bases at V and 3 bases at J, with 9 bases in the middle. CDR3: CASSLRGGKNIQYF. For the CDR3, the DNA is TGTGCCAGCAGCTTAAGGGGCGGCAAAAACATTCAGTACTTC.

Only a few counts were recorded for this clonotype. The chain joins TRBV27 to TRBJ2-3; D not certain. Looked up from germline, CDR1 is MNHEY and CDR2 is SMNVEV (reference sequence). Trimming took 1 base from V and 4 from J, leaving 12 bases between them. The CDR3 contains 15 residues. The CDR3 DNA reads as TGTGCCAGCAGTTTATTTCCACAGTCCGCAGATACGCAGTATTTT. This encodes CASSLFPQSADTQYF.

The chain has TRBV11-2 and TRBJ2-7, with 12 bases lining up with TRBD2. The better agreement between TRBJ2-5 and the DNA end casts doubt on the J call. CDR1 SGHAT and CDR2 FQNNGV come from the germline V gene. The CDR3 is made up of 15 amino acids. CDR3 nucleotides: TGTGCCAGCAGCGGACTAGCGGGGTTGTCAGAGACCCAGTACTTC. Amino acids: CASSGLAGLSETQYF.

This clonotype has a handful of counts. The V call is TRBV12-3 or TRBV12-4, the J call TRBJ2-7; D is unclear. The CDR3 runs 13 residues. Trimming removed 3 bases from V and 6 bases from J, with 12 bases in between. CDR3 nucleotide sequence: TGTGCCAGCAGTTTCGCCGAAGGAAGCGAGCAGTACTTC. It is translated as CASSFAEGSEQYF.

This clonotype was found a few times. V and J are TRBV28 and TRBJ1-2; TRBD1 matches at 9 bases. Germline values: CDR1 MDHEN, CDR2 SYDVKM. This CDR3 comprises 15 residues. Trimming cost V 4 bases and J 9 bases; bases outside gene matches: 12. The CDR3 region is CASSSTGKDRGSYTF. CDR3 bases: TGTGCCAGCAGTTCAACGGGCAAGGACAGGGGAAGCTACACCTTC.

This clonotype has ten or more counts. V is TRBV3-1 and J is TRBJ1-5; TRBD1 might be the D (5 bases). Germline CDR1 reads LGHDT; CDR2 reads YNNKEL (reference sequence). V was cut by 1 base and J by 3 bases, with 13 bases left in between. The CDR3 length is 16 residues. In DNA, the CDR3 is TGTGCCAGCAGCCAAGGGTTGGGGGGTATCAATCAGCCCCAGCATTTT. Its protein is CASSQGLGGINQPQHF.

The chain uses TRBV20-1 and TRBJ1-1, with D uncertain. The CDR3 totals 14 residues. Trimming took off 4 bases at V and 0 bases at J, with 12 bases between the two ends. In germline, CDR1 is DFQATT, CDR2 SNEGSKA (reference sequence). The CDR3 region has the DNA TGCAGTGCTACATACGGGGAAATGAACACTGAAGCTTTCTTT. Protein sequence: CSATYGEMNTEAFF.